The source of this TCR beta chain is a study of shared T cell receptors in the human thymus. Generated by immunoSEQ multiplex PCR, the TCRdb table keeps only in-frame clones and is missing some. The sample lists about 660,000 clones, approximately 90% occurring once. The same sample was also studied in work on human thymus T cells. That study adds: Donors were healthy Finnish babies undergoing corrective operations for congenital heart defects. Thymus tissue was removed during corrective cardiac surgery. Biased V and J segment usage appeared in thymus and peripheral blood. Related studies noted strongly shared thymic repertoires across unrelated people.

Sequencing input: thymocytes. The sequence came from a boy under two years old with a congenital heart defect.

CDR3 sequence: CASSSGLAVPYNEQFF. CDR3 nucleotide sequence: TGTGCCAGCAGTTCAGGTCTAGCGGTGCCCTACAATGAGCAGTTCTTC. The V call is TRBV27, the J call TRBJ2-1; 7 nucleotides align to TRBD2. The CDR3 is 16 amino acids. The germline V gene encodes CDR1 MNHEY and CDR2 SMNVEV (reference sequence). V was pared by 4 bases and J by 2 bases, with 8 bases of the junction left unmatched.